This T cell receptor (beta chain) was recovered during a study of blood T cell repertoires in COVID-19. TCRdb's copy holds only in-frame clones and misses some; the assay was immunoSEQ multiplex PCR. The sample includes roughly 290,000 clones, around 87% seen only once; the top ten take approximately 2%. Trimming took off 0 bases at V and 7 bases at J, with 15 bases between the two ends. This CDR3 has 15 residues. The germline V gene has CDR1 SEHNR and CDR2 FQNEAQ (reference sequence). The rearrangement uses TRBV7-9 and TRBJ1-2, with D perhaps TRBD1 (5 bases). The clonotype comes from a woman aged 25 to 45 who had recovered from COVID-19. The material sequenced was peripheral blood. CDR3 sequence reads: CASSLALVGAGGYTF. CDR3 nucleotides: TGTGCCAGCAGCTTAGCGCTGGTAGGGGCTGGTGGCTACACCTTC.